The following is a T cell receptor beta chain sequence with its context. Its antigen remains unidentified. Running of the assay took place at deep level. Using immunoSEQ multiplex PCR, the repertoire was profiled, and TCRdb retains in-frame clones only, with some absent. The sample shows about 1 million clones, about 77% of them seen only once. These data belong to a study of shared clonotypes between healthy human individuals. General study points: What limited the represented genetic and exposure-history diversity was the small number of donors.

Per the germline V gene, CDR1 is GTSNPN and CDR2 is SVGIG (reference sequence). The CDR3 is made up of 14 amino acids. V shed 0 bases and J shed 3 bases, with 10 bases lying between them. The TCR comes from a young man in good health. This chain uses TRBV30 with TRBJ2-3; maybe TRBD1 (6 bases). The sequenced sample consisted of memory CD4+ T cells sorted from blood. Indicated subset: CD45RA-negative fraction. CDR3 DNA sequence: TGTGCCTGGAGTGTACTAGACAGGACAGATACGCAGTATTTT. This translates into CAWSVLDRTDTQYF.